This passage covers 3 T cell receptor beta chains from one sample sequenced in a study of regulatory T cells in long-lasting Graves disease. Time point here: newly diagnosed GD, antithyroid drugs for less than 3 months. The TCR library was prepared using RNA isolated from PBMCs. Both iRepertoire HTBI primers and Arm-PCR of CDR3 regions were used to build the TCR beta libraries. TCRdb itself ran the multiplex PCR reads through MiXCR, one entry per CDR3 protein. The repertoire holds 350,000 to 500,000 distinct CDR3 sequences, with 12% to 15% as singletons. These data were likewise used in another study, on T cells in Graves' hyperthyroidism and ophthalmopathy.

The input for sequencing was peripheral blood mononuclear cells (PBMCs), taken at new diagnosis, from a patient treated with antithyroid drugs. Receptors were obtained from a woman aged 50 to 65 with Graves disease.

This clonotype was picked up many times. The chain employs TRBV10-1 and TRBJ2-7; D perhaps matches TRBD2 (6 bases). Germline assignment: CDR1 WNHNN and CDR2 SYGVQD (reference sequence). The CDR3 is 13 amino acids. V was shortened by 2 bases and J by 6 bases, with 11 bases between the two germline ends. CDR3 in amino acids: CASSEIGAGEQYF. The DNA of the CDR3 is TGCGCCAGCAGTGAGATCGGAGCGGGCGAGCAGTACTTC.

This clonotype was seen repeatedly, ten times or more. This chain uses TRBV12-3 or TRBV12-4 with TRBJ1-5; tentative D call: TRBD1 (5 bases). Trimming stripped 6 bases from V and 0 bases from J, with 9 bases between. CDR3 length: 14 residues. The DNA for the CDR3 is TGTGCCAGCAGCCCGACAGATAGCAATCAGCCCCAGCATTTT. It specifies CASSPTDSNQPQHF.

This clonotype was counted ten times or more. The chain carries TRBV20-1 and TRBJ1-1; D unclear. V lost 3 bases, J lost 1 base, and 9 bases lay in between. The CDR3 extends over 13 amino acids. Looked up from germline, CDR1 is DFQATT and CDR2 is SNEGSKA (reference sequence). CDR3 amino acids: CSASSPQNTEAFF. In DNA form, the CDR3 reads TGCAGTGCTAGTTCCCCCCAGAACACTGAAGCTTTCTTT.